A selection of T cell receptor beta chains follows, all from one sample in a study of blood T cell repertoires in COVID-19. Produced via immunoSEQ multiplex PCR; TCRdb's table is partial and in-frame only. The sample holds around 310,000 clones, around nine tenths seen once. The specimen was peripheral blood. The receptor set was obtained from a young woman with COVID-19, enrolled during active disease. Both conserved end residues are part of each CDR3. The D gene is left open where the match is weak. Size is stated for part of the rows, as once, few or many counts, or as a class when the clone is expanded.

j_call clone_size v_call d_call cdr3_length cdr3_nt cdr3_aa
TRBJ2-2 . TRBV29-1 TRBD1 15 TGCAGCGCTAGAGCGGACAGGGAGAGCACCGGGGAGCTGTTTTTT CSARADRESTGELFF
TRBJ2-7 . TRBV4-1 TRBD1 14 TGCGCCAGCAGCCATAGACAGGGAATCTACGAGCAGTACTTC CASSHRQGIYEQYF
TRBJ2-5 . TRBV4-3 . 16 TGCGCCAGCAGCCAAGAATGGCAGGGCGGCAAAGAGACCCAGTACTTC CASSQEWQGGKETQYF
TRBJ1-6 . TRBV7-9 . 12 TGTGCCAGCAGCTTAGCGAGGGGGTCCCTCCACTTT CASSLARGSLHF
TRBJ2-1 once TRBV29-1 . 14 TGCAGCGTTGAGAGGGGGGGTCCCTACAATGAGCAGTTCTTC CSVERGGPYNEQFF
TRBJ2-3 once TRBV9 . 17 TGTGCCAGCAGCGTCCTCGTGAGGGGACATGGCACAGATACGCAGTATTTT CASSVLVRGHGTDTQYF
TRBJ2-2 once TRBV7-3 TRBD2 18 TGTGCCAGCAGCTTAAGACTAGCGGGAGATAAGGGAGCCGGGGAGCTGTTTTTT CASSLRLAGDKGAGELFF
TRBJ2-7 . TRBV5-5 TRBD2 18 TGTGCCAGCAGCTTGGCCGCATTACTAGCGGGGAGCTCCTACGAGCAGTACTTC CASSLAALLAGSSYEQYF
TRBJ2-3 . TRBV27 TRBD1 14 TGTGCCAGCAGTTCCGGACAGGGAAGAGATACGCAGTATTTT CASSSGQGRDTQYF
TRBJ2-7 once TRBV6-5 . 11 TGTGCCACCCAGGGGGGACTCGAGCAGTACTTC CATQGGLEQYF
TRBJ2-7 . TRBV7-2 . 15 TGTGCCAGCAGCTTAGAGGCGGGATGGGACTACGAGCAGTACTTC CASSLEAGWDYEQYF
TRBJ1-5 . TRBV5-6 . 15 TGTGCCAGCAGCCTAACGGGGGGGTACAATCAGCCCCAGCATTTT CASSLTGGYNQPQHF
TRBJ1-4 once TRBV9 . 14 TGTGCCAGCAGCGAGGGGGGGCCTAATGAAAAACTGTTTTTT CASSEGGPNEKLFF
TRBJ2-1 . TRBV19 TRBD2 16 TGTGCCAGTACCCTTCGACTAGCGCCCCCCTACAATGAGCAGTTCTTC CASTLRLAPPYNEQFF
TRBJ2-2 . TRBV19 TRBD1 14 TGTGCCAGTACCCGGACAGGACGCACCGGGGAGCTGTTTTTT CASTRTGRTGELFF
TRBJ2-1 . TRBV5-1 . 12 TGCGCCAGCAGCTTCGAAGCGTATGAGCAGTTCTTC CASSFEAYEQFF
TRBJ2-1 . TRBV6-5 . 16 TGTGCCAGCAGTTACTCGACGGGAGTAGCCTACAATGAGCAGTTCTTC CASSYSTGVAYNEQFF
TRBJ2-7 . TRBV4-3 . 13 TGCGCCAGCAGCCAAGATAGTGCGCGCGAGCAGTACTTC CASSQDSAREQYF
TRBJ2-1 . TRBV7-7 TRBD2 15 TGTGCTAGCAGCTTAGGGGCTAGCGGGACGGATGAGCAGTTCTTC CASSLGASGTDEQFF
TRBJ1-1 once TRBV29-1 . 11 TGCAGCGTTGGGGAGGGGAGGGAAGCTTTCTTT CSVGEGREAFF
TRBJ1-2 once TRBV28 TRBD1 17 TGTGCCAGCAGTTTATTTGGACAGGGAAGGGGTAACTATGGCTACACCTTC CASSLFGQGRGNYGYTF
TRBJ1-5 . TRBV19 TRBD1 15 TGTGCCAGTAGTTTCGGGACAGGGGGCAATCAGCCCCAGCATTTT CASSFGTGGNQPQHF
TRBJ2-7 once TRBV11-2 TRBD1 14 TGTGCCAGCAGCCCGCTACAGGGGGCCTACGAGCAGTACTTC CASSPLQGAYEQYF
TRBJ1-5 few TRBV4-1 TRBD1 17 TGCGCCAGCAGCCAAGGATCGGGACAGTATAGCAATCAGCCCCAGCATTTT CASSQGSGQYSNQPQHF
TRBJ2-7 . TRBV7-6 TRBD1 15 TGTGCCAGCAGCTTATCGGACAGGGGGCCCTACGAGCAGTACTTC CASSLSDRGPYEQYF
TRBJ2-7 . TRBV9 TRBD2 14 TGTGCCAGCAGCCCTAGCGGCAGATCCTACGAGCAGTACTTC CASSPSGRSYEQYF
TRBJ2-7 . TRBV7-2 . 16 TGTGCCAGCAGCTCCCTCGGGAGGGGGCTAGGCTACGAGCAGTACTTC CASSSLGRGLGYEQYF
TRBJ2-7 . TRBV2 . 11 TGTGCCAGCAGGGGGGGCTACGAGCAGTACTTC CASRGGYEQYF
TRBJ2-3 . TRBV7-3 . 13 TGTGCCAGCAGCTTATCCGCCCGGGATACGCAGTATTTT CASSLSARDTQYF
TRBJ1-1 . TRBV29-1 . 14 TGCAGCGTTGCCCCAGGACTTCTGTACACTGAAGCTTTCTTT CSVAPGLLYTEAFF
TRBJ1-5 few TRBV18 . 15 TGTGCCAGCTCACCTGGCCAGAATAGCAATCAGCCCCAGCATTTT CASSPGQNSNQPQHF
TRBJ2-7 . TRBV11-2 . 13 TGTGCCAGCAGTTTGAGCCTAGCCTACGAGCAGTACTTC CASSLSLAYEQYF
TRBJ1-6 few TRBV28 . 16 TGTGCCAGCAGTTTGACGCGGGGACGGGGGAATTCACCCCTCCACTTT CASSLTRGRGNSPLHF
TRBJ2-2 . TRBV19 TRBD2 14 TGTGCCAGTAGACATTACAGCGGGAGCGGGGAGCTGTTTTTT CASRHYSGSGELFF
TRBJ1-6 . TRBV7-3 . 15 TGTGCCAGCAGCTTAACGGCAGGGGTGGAGTCACCCCTCCACTTT CASSLTAGVESPLHF
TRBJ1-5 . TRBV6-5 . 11 TGTGCCAGCAGTTCAAATCAGCCCCAGCATTTT CASSSNQPQHF
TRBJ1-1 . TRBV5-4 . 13 TGTGCCAGCAGCCCGACCAGGGACACTGAAGCTTTCTTT CASSPTRDTEAFF
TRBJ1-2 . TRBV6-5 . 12 TGTGCCAGCACCCCTTTCGACTATGGCTACACCTTC CASTPFDYGYTF
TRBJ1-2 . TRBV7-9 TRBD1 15 TGTGCCAGCAATAGAGGGGGGACAGATAACTATGGCTACACCTTC CASNRGGTDNYGYTF
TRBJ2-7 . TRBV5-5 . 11 TGTGCCACCAACGCGGGGCGGGAGCAGTACTTC CATNAGREQYF
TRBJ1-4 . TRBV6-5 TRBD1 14 TGTGCCAGCAGAAAAGACAGGGTGGGGGAAAAACTGTTTTTT CASRKDRVGEKLFF
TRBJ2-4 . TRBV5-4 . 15 TGTGCCGCAACGGTCGGAGCGGGCGCCCAAAACATTCAGTACTTC CAATVGAGAQNIQYF
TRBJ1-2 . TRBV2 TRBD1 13 TGTGCCAGCAGTCCCCTGCCAGGGGGAGGCTACACCTTC CASSPLPGGGYTF